This T cell receptor (beta chain) stems from a study of identical twins. TCRdb re-derived calls from the 5' RACE reads in MiXCR, one entry per CDR3 protein. The data show fewer than 650,000 distinct CDR3 sequences, just over 7% seen once. This CDR3 has 14 amino acids. Trimming pared 6 bases from V and 2 bases from J, leaving 13 bases between. The V gene's germline CDR1 is MNHNS and CDR2 SASEGT. This clonotype has ten or more counts. The same sample was also used in a study of yellow fever vaccine responses in identical twins.

The sequenced sample consisted of PBMCs. The rearrangement links TRBV6-1 to TRBJ1-1, with D tentatively TRBD1 (5 bases). The sequence was collected from a woman between 18 and 29 years old in good health. The CDR3 nucleotides read TGTGCCAGCAGCTCTCTGACAGTCAACACTGAAGCTTTCTTT. Protein: CASSSLTVNTEAFF.